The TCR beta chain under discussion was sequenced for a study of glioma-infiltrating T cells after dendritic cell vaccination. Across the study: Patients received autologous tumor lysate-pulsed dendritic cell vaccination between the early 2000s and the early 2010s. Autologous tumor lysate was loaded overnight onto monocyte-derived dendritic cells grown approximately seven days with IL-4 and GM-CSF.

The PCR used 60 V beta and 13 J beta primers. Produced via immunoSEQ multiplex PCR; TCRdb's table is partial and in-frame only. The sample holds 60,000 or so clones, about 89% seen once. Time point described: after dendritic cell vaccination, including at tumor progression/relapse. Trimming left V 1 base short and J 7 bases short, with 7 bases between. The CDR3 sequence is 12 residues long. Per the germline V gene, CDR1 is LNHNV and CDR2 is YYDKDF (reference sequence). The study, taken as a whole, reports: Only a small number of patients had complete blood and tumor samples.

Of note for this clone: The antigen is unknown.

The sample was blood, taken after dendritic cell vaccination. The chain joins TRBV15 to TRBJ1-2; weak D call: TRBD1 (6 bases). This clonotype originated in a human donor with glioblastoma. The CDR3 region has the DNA TGTGCCACCAGCAGAGTAGGGGGTGGCTACACCTTC. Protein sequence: CATSRVGGGYTF.